Here is one T cell receptor (beta chain) with its context. Antigen: not known. This entry belongs to a study of early T cells in non-severe SARS-CoV-2 infection. Overall study context: The study sequenced bulk RNA from unsorted whole blood, with chains unpaired. General observations from the study: Missing private and CD4 specificities, VDJdb matching favored anti-spike CD8 responses.

cDNA molecules, individually, were tagged with unique molecular identifiers. From the 5' RACE reads, TCRdb called clonotypes with MiXCR, one entry per CDR3 protein. This sample carries around 77,000 distinct CDR3 sequences, about 12% of them seen once, and the ten largest clones take roughly 16%. V lost 5 bases to trimming and J lost 5 bases, with 15 bases between them. Germline V gives CDR1 SGHVS, CDR2 FNYEAQ. The CDR3 length is 14 residues. The J gene is TRBJ2-5, the V gene TRBV7-6; the D is unclear. The sequencing here drew on whole blood, taken at baseline. This TCR was recovered from an adult who was a healthcare worker with PCR-confirmed SARS-CoV-2 infection or an uninfected control (not recorded which). The donor label of this sample is uncertain. The CDR3 here is CASSPRVGSETQYF. In DNA form, the CDR3 reads TGTGCCAGCAGCCCCCGGGTGGGTAGCGAGACCCAGTACTTC.